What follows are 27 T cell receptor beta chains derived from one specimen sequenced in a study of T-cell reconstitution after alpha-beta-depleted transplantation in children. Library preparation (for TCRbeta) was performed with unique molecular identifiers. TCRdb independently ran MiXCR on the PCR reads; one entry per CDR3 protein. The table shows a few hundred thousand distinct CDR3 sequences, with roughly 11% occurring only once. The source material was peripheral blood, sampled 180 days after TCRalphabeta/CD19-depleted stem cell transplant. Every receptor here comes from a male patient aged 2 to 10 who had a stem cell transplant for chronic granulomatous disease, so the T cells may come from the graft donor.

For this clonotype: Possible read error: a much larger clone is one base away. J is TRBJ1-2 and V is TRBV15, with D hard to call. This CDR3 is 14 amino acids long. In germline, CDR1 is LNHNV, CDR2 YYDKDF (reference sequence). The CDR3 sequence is CATSNSGANYGYIF. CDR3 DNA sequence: TGTGCCACCAGTAACAGCGGAGCTAACTATGGCTACATCTTC.

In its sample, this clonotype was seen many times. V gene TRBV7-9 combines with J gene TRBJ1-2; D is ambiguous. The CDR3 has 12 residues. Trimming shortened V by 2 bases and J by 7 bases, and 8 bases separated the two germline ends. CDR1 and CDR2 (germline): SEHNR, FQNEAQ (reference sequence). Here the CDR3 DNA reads TGTGCCAGCAGCTTACCTGGGTTTGGCTACACCTTC. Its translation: CASSLPGFGYTF.

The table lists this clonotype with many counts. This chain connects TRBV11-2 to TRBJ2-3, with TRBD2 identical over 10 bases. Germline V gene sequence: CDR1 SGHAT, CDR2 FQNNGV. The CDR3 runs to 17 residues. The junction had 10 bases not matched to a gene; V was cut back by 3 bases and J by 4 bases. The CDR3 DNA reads TGTGCCAGCAGCTTCCGTACGGGACTAGCGTCCCCAGATACGCAGTATTTT. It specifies CASSFRTGLASPDTQYF.

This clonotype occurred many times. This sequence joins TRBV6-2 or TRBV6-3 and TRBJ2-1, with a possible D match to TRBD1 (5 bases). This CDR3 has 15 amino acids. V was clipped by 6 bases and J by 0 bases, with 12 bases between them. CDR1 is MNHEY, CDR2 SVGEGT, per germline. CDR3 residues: CASSPTDYSYNEQFF. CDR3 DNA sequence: TGTGCCAGCAGCCCGACAGATTACTCCTACAATGAGCAGTTCTTC.

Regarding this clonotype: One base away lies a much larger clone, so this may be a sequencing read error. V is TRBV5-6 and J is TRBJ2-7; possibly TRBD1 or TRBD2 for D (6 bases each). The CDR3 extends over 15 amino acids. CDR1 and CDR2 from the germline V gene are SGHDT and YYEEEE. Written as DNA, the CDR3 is TGTGCCAGCAGCTGGGGGGCAGGGGAGGTTTACGAGCGGTACTTC. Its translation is CASSWGAGEVYERYF.

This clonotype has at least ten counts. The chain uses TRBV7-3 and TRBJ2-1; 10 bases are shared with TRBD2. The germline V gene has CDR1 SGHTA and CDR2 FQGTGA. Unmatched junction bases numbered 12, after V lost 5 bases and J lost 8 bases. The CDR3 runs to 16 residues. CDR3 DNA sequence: TGTGCCAGCAGCCCGGAAGGAGCGGGGGGGCGAGATGAGCAGTTCTTC. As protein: CASSPEGAGGRDEQFF.

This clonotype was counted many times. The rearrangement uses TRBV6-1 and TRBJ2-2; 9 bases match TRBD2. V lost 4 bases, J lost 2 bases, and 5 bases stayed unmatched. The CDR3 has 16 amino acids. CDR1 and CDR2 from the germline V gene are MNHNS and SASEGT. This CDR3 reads CASSAAGGLNTGELFF. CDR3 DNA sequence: TGTGCCAGCAGTGCAGCGGGGGGCCTTAACACCGGGGAGCTGTTTTTT.

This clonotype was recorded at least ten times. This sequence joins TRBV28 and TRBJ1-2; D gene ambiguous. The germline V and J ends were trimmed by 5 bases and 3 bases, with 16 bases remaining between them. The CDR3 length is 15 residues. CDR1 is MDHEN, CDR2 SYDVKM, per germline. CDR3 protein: CASSPLGQTDYGYTF. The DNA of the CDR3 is TGTGCCAGCAGTCCACTTGGGCAGACCGACTATGGCTACACCTTC.

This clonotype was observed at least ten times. DNA for the CDR3: TGCAGCGCAGAGGGGTCCGGCACAGATACGCAGTATTTT. Translating gives CSAEGSGTDTQYF. The chain employs TRBV29-1 and TRBJ2-3; D is tentatively TRBD1 or TRBD2 (5 bases each). The CDR3 has 13 residues. With 7 bases removed from V and 1 base from J, the gap between germline ends came to 12 bases. Germline CDR1 reads SQVTM; CDR2 reads ANQGSEA.

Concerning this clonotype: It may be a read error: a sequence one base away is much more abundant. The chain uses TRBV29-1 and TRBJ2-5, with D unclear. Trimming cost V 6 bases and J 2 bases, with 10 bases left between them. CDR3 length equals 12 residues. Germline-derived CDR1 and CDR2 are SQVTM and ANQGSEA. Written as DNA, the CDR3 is TGCAGCGTACAGATAAATCAAGAGACCCAGTACTTC. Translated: CSVQINQETQYF.

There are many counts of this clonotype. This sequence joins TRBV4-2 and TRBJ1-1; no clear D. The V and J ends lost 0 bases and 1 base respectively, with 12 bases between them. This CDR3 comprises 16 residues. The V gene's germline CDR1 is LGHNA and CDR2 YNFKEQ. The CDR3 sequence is CASSQEGRSWNTEAFF. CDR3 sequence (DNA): TGTGCCAGCAGCCAAGAGGGGAGGAGTTGGAACACTGAAGCTTTCTTT.

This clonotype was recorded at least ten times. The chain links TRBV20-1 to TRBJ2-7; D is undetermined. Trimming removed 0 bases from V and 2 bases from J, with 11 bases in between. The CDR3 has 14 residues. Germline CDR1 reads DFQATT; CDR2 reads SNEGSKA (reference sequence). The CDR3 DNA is TGCAGTGCTAGAGATCTCTTATCCACCTACGAGCAGTACTTC. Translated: CSARDLLSTYEQYF.

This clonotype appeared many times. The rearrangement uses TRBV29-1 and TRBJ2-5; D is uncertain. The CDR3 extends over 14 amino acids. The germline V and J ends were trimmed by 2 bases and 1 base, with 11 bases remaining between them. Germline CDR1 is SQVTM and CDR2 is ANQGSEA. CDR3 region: CSVEIRPIQETQYF. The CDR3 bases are TGCAGCGTTGAAATCAGGCCAATCCAAGAGACCCAGTACTTC.

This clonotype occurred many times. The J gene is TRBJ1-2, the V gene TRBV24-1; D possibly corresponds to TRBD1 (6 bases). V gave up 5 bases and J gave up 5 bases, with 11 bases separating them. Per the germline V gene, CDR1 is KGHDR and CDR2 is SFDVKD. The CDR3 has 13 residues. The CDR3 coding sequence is TGTGCCACCAGTGCCGCAGGGACATATGGCTACACCTTC. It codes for CATSAAGTYGYTF.

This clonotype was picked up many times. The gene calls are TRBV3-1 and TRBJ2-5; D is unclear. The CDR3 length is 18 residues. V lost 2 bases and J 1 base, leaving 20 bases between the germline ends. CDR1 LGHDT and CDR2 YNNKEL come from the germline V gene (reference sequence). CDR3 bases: TGTGCCAGCAGCCAATACCCCCAGAGCGACGCAATCCAAGAGACCCAGTACTTC. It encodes CASSQYPQSDAIQETQYF.

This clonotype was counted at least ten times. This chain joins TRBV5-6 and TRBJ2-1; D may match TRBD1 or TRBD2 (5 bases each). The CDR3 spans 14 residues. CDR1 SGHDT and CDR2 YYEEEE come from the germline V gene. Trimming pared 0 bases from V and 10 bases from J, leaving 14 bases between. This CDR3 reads CASSLGLGDYEQFF. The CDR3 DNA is TGTGCCAGCAGCTTGGGACTGGGGGATTACGAGCAGTTCTTC.

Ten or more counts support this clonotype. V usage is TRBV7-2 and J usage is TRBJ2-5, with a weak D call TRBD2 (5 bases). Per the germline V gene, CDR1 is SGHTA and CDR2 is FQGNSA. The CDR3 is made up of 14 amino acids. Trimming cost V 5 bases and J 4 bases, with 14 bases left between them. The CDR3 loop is CASSTTGSLETQYF. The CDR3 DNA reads TGTGCCAGCAGCACAACGGGGAGTTTAGAGACCCAGTACTTC.

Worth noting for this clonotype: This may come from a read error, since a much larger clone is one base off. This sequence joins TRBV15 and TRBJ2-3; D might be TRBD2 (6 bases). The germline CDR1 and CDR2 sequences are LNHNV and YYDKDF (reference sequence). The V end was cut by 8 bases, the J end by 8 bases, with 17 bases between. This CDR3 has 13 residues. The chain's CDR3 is CATYTGSAGTQYF. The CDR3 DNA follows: TGTGCCACCTATACCGGGAGTGCGGGTACGCAGTATTTT.

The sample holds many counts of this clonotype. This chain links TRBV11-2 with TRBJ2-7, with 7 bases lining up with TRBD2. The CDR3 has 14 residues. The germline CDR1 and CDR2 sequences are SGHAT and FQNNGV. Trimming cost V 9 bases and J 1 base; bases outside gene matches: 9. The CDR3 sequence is CASYKRDGSYEQYF. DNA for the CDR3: TGTGCCAGTTACAAGCGGGACGGATCCTACGAGCAGTACTTC.

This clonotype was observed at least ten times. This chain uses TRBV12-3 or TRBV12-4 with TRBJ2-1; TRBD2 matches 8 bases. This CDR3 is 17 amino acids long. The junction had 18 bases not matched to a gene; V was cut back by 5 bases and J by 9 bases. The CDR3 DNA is TGTGCCAGCAGTCCAAACCTAGCGACTAGCGCTTTCGGTGAGCAGTTCTTC. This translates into CASSPNLATSAFGEQFF.

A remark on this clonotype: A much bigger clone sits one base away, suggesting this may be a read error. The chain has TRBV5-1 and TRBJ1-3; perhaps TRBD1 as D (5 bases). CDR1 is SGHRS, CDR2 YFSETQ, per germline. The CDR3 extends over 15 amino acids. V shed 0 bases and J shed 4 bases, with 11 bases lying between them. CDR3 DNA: TGCGCCAGCAGCTTGGCTGCAGGGCAAGGAAACACCATATATTTT. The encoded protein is CASSLAAGQGNTIYF.

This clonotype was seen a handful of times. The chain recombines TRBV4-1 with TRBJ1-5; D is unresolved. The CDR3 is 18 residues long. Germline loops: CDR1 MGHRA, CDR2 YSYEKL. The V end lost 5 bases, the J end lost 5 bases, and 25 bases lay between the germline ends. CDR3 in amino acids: CASSKIEGPLEGHQPQHF. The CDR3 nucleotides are TGCGCCAGCAGCAAAATTGAAGGCCCCCTCGAAGGCCATCAGCCCCAGCATTTT.

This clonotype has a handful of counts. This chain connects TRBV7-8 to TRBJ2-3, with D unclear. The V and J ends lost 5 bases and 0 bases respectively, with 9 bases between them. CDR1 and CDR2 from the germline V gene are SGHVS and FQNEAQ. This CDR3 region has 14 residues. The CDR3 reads CASSKTFSTDTQYF. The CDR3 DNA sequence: TGTGCCAGCAGCAAGACATTTAGCACAGATACGCAGTATTTT. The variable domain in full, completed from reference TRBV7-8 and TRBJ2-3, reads GAGVSQSPRYKVAKRGQDVALRCDPISGHVSLFWYQQALGQGPEFLTYFQNEAQLDKSGLPSDRFFAERPEGSVSTLKIQRTQQEDSAVYLCASSKTFSTDTQYFGPGTRLTVL.

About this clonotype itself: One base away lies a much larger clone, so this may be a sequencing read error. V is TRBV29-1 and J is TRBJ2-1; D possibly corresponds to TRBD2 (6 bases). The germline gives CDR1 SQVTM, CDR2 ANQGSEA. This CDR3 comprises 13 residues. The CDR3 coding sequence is TGCAGCTTGATAGCGGACTCCTCCAATGAGCAGTTCTTC. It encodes CSLIADSSNEQFF.

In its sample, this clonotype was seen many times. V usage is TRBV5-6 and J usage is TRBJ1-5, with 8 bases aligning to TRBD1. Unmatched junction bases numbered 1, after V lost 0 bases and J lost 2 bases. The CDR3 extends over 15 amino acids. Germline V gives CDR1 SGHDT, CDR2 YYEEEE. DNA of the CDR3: TGTGCCAGCAGCTTGGGGACAGGGCGCAATCAGCCCCAGCATTTT. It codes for CASSLGTGRNQPQHF. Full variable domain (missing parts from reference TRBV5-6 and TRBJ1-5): DAGVTQSPTHLIKTRGQQVTLRCSPKSGHDTVSWYQQALGQGPQFIFQYYEEEERQRGNFPDRFSGHQFPNYSSELNVNALLLGDSALYLCASSLGTGRNQPQHFGDGTRLSIL.

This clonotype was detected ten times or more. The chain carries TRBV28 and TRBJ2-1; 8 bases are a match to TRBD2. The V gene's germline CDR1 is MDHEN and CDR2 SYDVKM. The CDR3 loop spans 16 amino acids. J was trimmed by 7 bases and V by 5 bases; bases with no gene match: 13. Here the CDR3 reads CASSLDPGTRTNEQFF. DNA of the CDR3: TGTGCCAGCAGTCTGGATCCCGGGACTAGAACTAATGAGCAGTTCTTC.

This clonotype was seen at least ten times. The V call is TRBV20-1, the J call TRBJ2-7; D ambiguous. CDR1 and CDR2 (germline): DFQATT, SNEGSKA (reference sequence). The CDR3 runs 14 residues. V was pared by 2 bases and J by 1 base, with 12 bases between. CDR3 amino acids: CSARNLLPSYEQYF. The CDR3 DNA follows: TGCAGTGCTAGAAATCTCCTACCTTCCTACGAGCAGTACTTC.